The sequence of this TCR beta chain was determined in a study of patients and donors after allogeneic stem cell transplantation. Each CDR3 protein is one row after TCRdb ran MiXCR on the RT-PCR reads. The data show 400,000 to 500,000 distinct CDR3 sequences, 16% seen once. The V segment lost 3 bases and the J segment 1 base; nucleotides outside the gene matches: 14. The CDR3 is made up of 17 amino acids. The germline V gene encodes CDR1 DFQATT and CDR2 SNEGSKA (reference sequence). This clonotype was seen more than once but under ten times. The TCR originated in a human donor who was either an allogeneic HSCT recipient or a stem cell or donor lymphocyte infusion donor (not recorded which). It is not recorded whose cells these are; they may come from a transplant donor. Sequenced sample: blood, either unsorted or a sorted T cell fraction (not recorded which). The genes are TRBV20-1 and TRBJ2-7, with 8 bases that match TRBD2. CDR3 nucleotides: TGCAGTGCTAGGGGTGGGGTTCGCGGGAGGCCTTCCTACGAGCAGTACTTC. Amino acids: CSARGGVRGRPSYEQYF.